The 29 T cell receptor beta chains given below trace back to one sample, sequenced in a study of early T cells in non-severe SARS-CoV-2 infection. One entry per CDR3 protein, called by TCRdb with MiXCR from the 5' RACE reads. Among 68,000 or so distinct CDR3 sequences listed, 11% were seen once. The specimen was whole blood. The receptor source for this set is an adult who was a healthcare worker with PCR-confirmed SARS-CoV-2 infection or an uninfected control (not recorded which).

This clonotype was picked up many times. This chain uses TRBV11-2 with TRBJ2-5; D ambiguous. In germline, CDR1 is SGHAT, CDR2 FQNNGV. With 1 base removed from V and 4 bases from J, the gap between germline ends came to 16 bases. This CDR3 has 16 residues. The CDR3 DNA sequence: TGTGCCAGCAGCTTAGTCGACGGATCGACCGCAGAGACCCAGTACTTC. Residues: CASSLVDGSTAETQYF.

This rearrangement joins TRBV3-1 to TRBJ2-1; D is undetermined. The V end was cut by 3 bases, the J end by 6 bases, with 9 bases between. From germline, CDR1 is LGHDT and CDR2 YNNKEL (reference sequence). This CDR3 region has 13 residues. The CDR3 sequence: CASSQGRSNEQFF. In nucleotides, the CDR3 is TGTGCCAGCAGCCAGGGCAGGAGCAATGAGCAGTTCTTC.

This chain uses TRBV6-6 with TRBJ1-2; no reliable D call. CDR1 is MNHNY and CDR2 is SVGAGI in the germline V gene (reference sequence). The CDR3 consists of 14 residues. V was trimmed by 8 bases and J by 4 bases, leaving 17 bases between them. The CDR3 DNA reads TGTGCCAGCGGAGGCAGGATTAGTAGCTATGGCTACACCTTC. It translates to CASGGRISSYGYTF.

This clonotype was detected only a few times. V is TRBV7-2 and J is TRBJ1-1; D uncertain. This CDR3 is 18 amino acids long. The V end lost 5 bases, the J end lost 5 bases, and 27 bases lay between the germline ends. Germline V lookup: CDR1 SGHTA, CDR2 FQGNSA. The CDR3 sequence is CASSPNPRWVAGRTEAFF. CDR3 in DNA: TGTGCCAGCAGCCCAAACCCGCGATGGGTTGCAGGAAGGACTGAAGCTTTCTTT.

The table lists this clonotype with a few counts. V usage is TRBV19 and J usage is TRBJ2-1; D call uncertain. CDR1 and CDR2 (germline): LNHDA, SQIVND (reference sequence). Trimming took off 10 bases at V and 7 bases at J, with 14 bases between the two ends. CDR3 size: 12 residues. This CDR3 reads CATRTRRNEQFF. The CDR3 DNA sequence: TGTGCCACTCGGACGAGGCGGAATGAGCAGTTCTTC.

The chain combines TRBV28 with TRBJ2-3; TRBD2 is a possible D gene (5 bases). CDR1 is MDHEN, CDR2 SYDVKM, per germline. V was cut by 5 bases and J by 6 bases, with 21 bases left in between. This CDR3 region has 16 residues. Here the CDR3 reads CASSLNPGLQTDTQYF. The CDR3 DNA reads TGTGCCAGCAGTCTAAATCCCGGACTTCAGACTGATACGCAGTATTTT.

A few counts support this clonotype. The V and J genes are TRBV12-3 or TRBV12-4 and TRBJ2-7; TRBD2 might be the D (7 bases). The CDR3 length is 13 residues. The V end was cut by 5 bases, the J end by 5 bases, with 13 bases between. The chain's CDR3 is CASSPGGGDEQYF. The CDR3 DNA reads TGTGCCAGCAGTCCGGGGGGCGGGGACGAGCAGTACTTC.

The rearrangement uses TRBV5-1 and TRBJ2-7, with TRBD1 matching over 7 bases. Germline V gives CDR1 SGHRS, CDR2 YFSETQ. CDR3 length equals 14 residues. Trimming took 3 bases from V and 0 from J; bases not matched to a gene: 3. CDR3 sequence: CASSSGQSSYEQYF. DNA for the CDR3: TGCGCCAGCAGCTCGGGACAGAGCTCCTACGAGCAGTACTTC. Full variable domain (remainder filled in from reference TRBV5-1 and TRBJ2-7): KAGVTQTPRYLIKTRGQQVTLSCSPISGHRSVSWYQQTPGQGLQFLFEYFSETQRNKGNFPGRFSGRQFSNSRSEMNVSTLELGDSALYLCASSSGQSSYEQYFGPGTRLTVT.

This clonotype was picked up a small number of times. DNA of the CDR3: TGTGCCAGCAGTTCCCCGGGACGGCCTCCGGGGGAGCTGTTTTTT. Translating gives CASSSPGRPPGELFF. J is TRBJ2-2 and V is TRBV12-3 or TRBV12-4; D tentatively fits TRBD1 or TRBD2 (5 bases each). V was cut by 4 bases and J by 8 bases, with 17 bases left in between. This CDR3 has 15 amino acids.

In this sample, this clonotype turned up a few times. The rearrangement uses TRBV6-1 and TRBJ1-1; D unclear. V dropped 7 bases and J dropped 12 bases, with 12 bases sitting between them. CDR1 and CDR2 from the germline V gene are MNHNS and SASEGT. The CDR3 totals 10 residues. In DNA form, the CDR3 reads TGTGCCAGCAATTACCCTTATACTTTCTTT. Its translation is CASNYPYTFF.

The chain is built from TRBV12-3 or TRBV12-4 and TRBJ2-7, with D hard to call. V was clipped by 2 bases and J by 7 bases, with 12 bases between them. The CDR3 is made up of 13 amino acids. CDR3 nucleotides: TGTGCCAGCAGTTTACAGGCCCTTGGGGAGCAGTACTTC. Translated, it gives CASSLQALGEQYF.

J is TRBJ1-2 and V is TRBV20-1; the match to TRBD1 covers 8 bases. The V and J ends lost 8 bases and 7 bases, in that order; junction bases with no gene match: 12. CDR1 and CDR2 (germline): DFQATT, SNEGSKA (reference sequence). The CDR3 has 13 residues. This CDR3 reads CSPGPGTGRGYTF. Written as DNA, the CDR3 is TGCAGTCCTGGACCCGGGACAGGACGTGGCTACACCTTC.

This clonotype was picked up a small number of times. The V and J genes are TRBV18 and TRBJ2-7; D perhaps matches TRBD1 (5 bases). V was cut by 3 bases and J by 4 bases, with 19 bases left in between. The CDR3 is 16 residues long. CDR1 and CDR2 (germline): KGHSH, LQKENI. The CDR3 sequence: CASSPSGITGFYEQYF. The CDR3 DNA sequence: TGTGCCAGCTCACCGTCAGGGATTACGGGCTTTTACGAGCAGTACTTC. The full variable domain, with the rest looked up from reference TRBV18 and TRBJ2-7, is NAGVMQNPRHLVRRRGQEARLRCSPMKGHSHVYWYRQLPEEGLKFMVYLQKENIIDESGMPKERFSAEFPKEGPSILRIQQVVRGDSAAYFCASSPSGITGFYEQYFGPGTRLTVT.

This clonotype was seen only a few times. The chain is built from TRBV7-2 and TRBJ2-3; a weak D match, TRBD1 (5 bases). This CDR3 comprises 14 residues. V lost 8 bases and J 2 bases, leaving 14 bases between the germline ends. Germline CDR1 and CDR2: SGHTA and FQGNSA. The CDR3 reads CASAQGGVTDTQYF. The CDR3 bases are TGTGCCAGCGCCCAGGGTGGAGTCACAGATACGCAGTATTTT.

The rearrangement joins TRBV4-1 to TRBJ2-1; 9 bases are shared with TRBD1. CDR1 and CDR2 from the germline V gene are MGHRA and YSYEKL. J lost 9 bases, V lost 0 bases, and 9 bases had no gene match. The length of the CDR3 is 16 residues. The CDR3 protein is CASSQDGGTGTGEQFF. For the CDR3, the DNA is TGCGCCAGCAGCCAAGATGGGGGGACAGGGACCGGTGAGCAGTTCTTC.

By share, this clonotype counts as medium-sized. The chain is built from TRBV20-1 and TRBJ1-1; the D gene is possibly TRBD1 (5 bases). Deletions cut 6 bases from V and 1 base from J, with 12 bases between. Germline CDR1 and CDR2: DFQATT and SNEGSKA (reference sequence). This CDR3 has 13 amino acids. CDR3: CSARTGANTEAFF. CDR3 nucleotide sequence: TGCAGTGCCAGGACCGGGGCGAACACTGAAGCTTTCTTT.

This chain uses TRBV11-2 with TRBJ1-2, with D unresolved. Germline V gene data show CDR1 as SGHAT and CDR2 as FQNNGV. V dropped 0 bases and J dropped 1 base, with 12 bases sitting between them. The CDR3 length is 16 residues. The CDR3 region is CASSLEIGMGNYGYTF. CDR3 nucleotide sequence: TGTGCCAGCAGCTTAGAAATAGGGATGGGTAACTATGGCTACACCTTC.

The V and J genes are TRBV14 and TRBJ2-7, with D perhaps matching TRBD1 (5 bases). The V and J ends lost 6 bases and 3 bases respectively, with 15 bases between them. There are 14 residues in the CDR3. The V gene's germline CDR1 is SGHDN and CDR2 FVKESK. The CDR3 protein is CASRRDGHVYEQYF. The CDR3, as DNA: TGTGCCAGCAGGCGAGACGGACACGTCTACGAGCAGTACTTC.

This clonotype was seen a handful of times. This rearrangement joins TRBV7-2 to TRBJ2-7; D gene unclear. The ends were cut back, 0 bases at V and 1 base at J, with 4 bases in the middle. The germline gives CDR1 SGHTA, CDR2 FQGNSA. CDR3 length equals 13 residues. CDR3 bases: TGTGCCAGCAGCTTAGCAGTATCCTACGAGCAGTACTTC. This sequence encodes CASSLAVSYEQYF.

CDR3 sequence reads: CASSPRTGNIQYF. DNA of the CDR3: TGTGCCAGCAGCCCTAGGACAGGGAACATTCAGTACTTC. The chain has TRBV7-2 and TRBJ2-4, with TRBD1 matching over 8 bases. Per germline, CDR1 SGHTA and CDR2 FQGNSA. The trim removed 5 bases at V and 7 bases at J, leaving 4 bases unmatched. The CDR3 is 13 amino acids.

The rearrangement uses TRBV6-1 and TRBJ1-3, with D maybe TRBD1 (6 bases). The CDR3 runs to 17 residues. Trimming left V 4 bases short and J 4 bases short, with 20 bases between. Germline values: CDR1 MNHNS, CDR2 SASEGT. The DNA of the CDR3 is TGTGCCAGCAGTGTTCTATCCTCAAGAGGGGGAGGAAACACCATATATTTT. Protein sequence: CASSVLSSRGGGNTIYF.

V gene TRBV6-1 combines with J gene TRBJ2-5, with 7 positions matching TRBD1. J lost 1 base, V lost 0 bases, and 11 bases had no gene match. CDR3 length: 18 residues. Germline CDR1 MNHNS, CDR2 SASEGT. The CDR3 protein is CASSEAGDLDRLQETQYF. The CDR3, as DNA: TGTGCCAGCAGTGAAGCAGGGGATTTGGACAGGCTCCAAGAGACCCAGTACTTC.

The chain combines TRBV7-2 with TRBJ2-7; 9 positions agree with TRBD1. This CDR3 region has 15 residues. Trimming removed 5 bases from V and 0 bases from J; junction bases left unmatched: 5. CDR1 is SGHTA, CDR2 FQGNSA, per germline. CDR3 protein: CASSMTGGSSYEQYF. The DNA of the CDR3 is TGTGCCAGCAGCATGACAGGGGGGAGCTCCTACGAGCAGTACTTC.

The V gene is TRBV20-1, the J gene TRBJ2-1, with D possibly TRBD2 on 6 matching bases. The CDR3 length is 12 residues. V was pared by 3 bases and J by 7 bases, with 10 bases between. Germline V gives CDR1 DFQATT, CDR2 SNEGSKA (reference sequence). The DNA for the CDR3 is TGCAGTGCTAGCCGGGGGATAAATGAGCAGTTCTTC. Its translation is CSASRGINEQFF.

In its sample, this clonotype was seen a few times. The chain links TRBV27 to TRBJ2-7; D is ambiguous. V was cut by 6 bases and J by 4 bases, with 10 bases left in between. The CDR3 has 12 residues. The germline V gene encodes CDR1 MNHEY and CDR2 SMNVEV (reference sequence). The CDR3 region is CASRRSKYEQYF. In DNA, the CDR3 is TGTGCCAGCAGGCGGTCCAAATACGAGCAGTACTTC.

This clonotype showed up just a few times. The chain is built from TRBV11-2 and TRBJ2-2; D is undetermined. The CDR3 is 13 residues long. Trimming took off 1 base at V and 6 bases at J, with 6 bases between the two ends. Germline-derived CDR1 and CDR2 are SGHAT and FQNNGV. The DNA of the CDR3 is TGTGCCAGCAGCTTAGGGTTGTCCGGGGAGCTGTTTTTT. This translates into CASSLGLSGELFF.

This clonotype was counted only a few times. This chain uses TRBV20-1 with TRBJ2-1, with D perhaps matching TRBD1 (5 bases). This CDR3 spans 15 amino acids. Germline V CDR1 and CDR2: DFQATT, SNEGSKA (reference sequence). Trimming pared 4 bases from V and 5 bases from J, leaving 18 bases between. In DNA, the CDR3 is TGCAGTGCTAAGAAAGACAGCGCTCTAGACAATGAGCAGTTCTTC. This codes for CSAKKDSALDNEQFF.

This clonotype was counted between two and nine times. The rearrangement uses TRBV5-1 and TRBJ2-2, with 10 bases lining up with TRBD2. The V segment lost 3 bases and the J segment 1 base; nucleotides outside the gene matches: 9. Per germline, CDR1 SGHRS and CDR2 YFSETQ. This CDR3 is 18 amino acids long. The DNA for the CDR3 is TGCGCCAGCAGCTCCGGACTAGCGGTCACCGTGAACACCGGGGAGCTGTTTTTT. Amino acid sequence: CASSSGLAVTVNTGELFF.

In this sample, this clonotype turned up many times. The genes are TRBV11-2 and TRBJ2-7; the D gene could be TRBD1 or TRBD2 (5 bases each). With 0 bases removed from V and 3 bases from J, the gap between germline ends came to 12 bases. From germline, CDR1 is SGHAT and CDR2 FQNNGV. The CDR3 covers 15 residues. The CDR3 bases are TGTGCCAGCAGCTTAGAGACAGTCCGGGGCTACGAGCAGTACTTC. Protein sequence: CASSLETVRGYEQYF.